This is a list of T cell receptor beta chains from one sample in a study of T cells after posttransplantation cyclophosphamide. Assay: immunoSEQ multiplex PCR; the TCRdb copy retains only in-frame clones and omits some. The sample lists about 52,000 clones, 85% to 95% seen once, with 2.5% to 3.5% in the top ten. Sequences were obtained from PBMCs. These receptors all stem from a woman aged 30 to 39 in good health and a related stem cell transplant donor. Both conserved end residues are part of each CDR3. A D gene is named only where the DNA matches it firmly. For some rows the clone size is stated as once, few or many, or as a class when expanded; others skip it.

clone size: -; V gene: TRBV5-4; D gene: -; J gene: TRBJ1-2; CDR3 DNA: TGTGCCAGCAGCTTAAACAGGGAAGTGGGCTATGGCTACACCTTC; CDR3 protein: CASSLNREVGYGYTF
clone size: -; V gene: TRBV6-1; D gene: -; J gene: TRBJ1-2; CDR3 DNA: TGTGCCAGCAGTGCCACAGGGAGCGATGGCTACACCTTC; CDR3 protein: CASSATGSDGYTF
clone size: -; V gene: TRBV19; D gene: -; J gene: TRBJ2-4; CDR3 DNA: TGTGCCAGTAGTAGAGGGGCCAAAAACATTCAGTACTTC; CDR3 protein: CASSRGAKNIQYF
clone size: -; V gene: TRBV9; D gene: -; J gene: TRBJ1-6; CDR3 DNA: TGTGCCAGCAGCGGGGCTAATTCACCCCTCCACTTT; CDR3 protein: CASSGANSPLHF
clone size: -; V gene: TRBV11-1; D gene: -; J gene: TRBJ1-1; CDR3 DNA: TGTGCCAGCAGCCCAAGGGGGACTGAAGCTTTCTTT; CDR3 protein: CASSPRGTEAFF
clone size: -; V gene: TRBV6-5; D gene: -; J gene: TRBJ1-3; CDR3 DNA: TGTGCCAGCAGTGGGATCGACAGCCCTGGAAACACCATATATTTT; CDR3 protein: CASSGIDSPGNTIYF
clone size: -; V gene: TRBV7-9; D gene: -; J gene: TRBJ1-2; CDR3 DNA: TGTGCCAGCAGCTTACCAGGAAACTATGGCTACACCTTC; CDR3 protein: CASSLPGNYGYTF
clone size: -; V gene: TRBV5-6; D gene: TRBD1; J gene: TRBJ2-7; CDR3 DNA: TGTGCCAGCAGCTGGGACAGGGGGTCCTCGGAGCAGTACTTC; CDR3 protein: CASSWDRGSSEQYF
clone size: -; V gene: TRBV7-6; D gene: -; J gene: TRBJ1-3; CDR3 DNA: TGTGCCAGCAGCCGGACAGCGAGCTCTGGAAACACCATATATTTT; CDR3 protein: CASSRTASSGNTIYF
clone size: once; V gene: TRBV9; D gene: TRBD2; J gene: TRBJ2-5; CDR3 DNA: TGTGCCAGCAGCCCTCGACTAGCGGGAATTCAAGAGACCCAGTACTTC; CDR3 protein: CASSPRLAGIQETQYF
clone size: -; V gene: TRBV5-8; D gene: -; J gene: TRBJ2-4; CDR3 DNA: TGTGCCAGCCCTAACAGGGTCGGGAGGGCCAAAAACATTCAGTACTTC; CDR3 protein: CASPNRVGRAKNIQYF
clone size: -; V gene: TRBV11-2; D gene: TRBD2; J gene: TRBJ2-3; CDR3 DNA: TGTGCCAGCAGCTTAGGCGGGGGGAGCACAGATACGCAGTATTTT; CDR3 protein: CASSLGGGSTDTQYF
clone size: -; V gene: TRBV25-1; D gene: -; J gene: TRBJ1-3; CDR3 DNA: TGTGCCAGCAGTGAATCGGGGAGCCCCGCTGGAAACACCATATATTTT; CDR3 protein: CASSESGSPAGNTIYF
clone size: -; V gene: TRBV10-2; D gene: -; J gene: TRBJ1-2; CDR3 DNA: TGCGCCAAAGAGACTTATGGCTACACCTTC; CDR3 protein: CAKETYGYTF
clone size: -; V gene: TRBV28; D gene: -; J gene: TRBJ2-7; CDR3 DNA: TGTGCCAGCAGCTCCTCCTACGAGCAGTACTTC; CDR3 protein: CASSSSYEQYF
clone size: -; V gene: TRBV7-2; D gene: TRBD1; J gene: TRBJ2-3; CDR3 DNA: TGTGCCAGCAGCTTTCGGACAGGGACAGATACGCAGTATTTT; CDR3 protein: CASSFRTGTDTQYF
clone size: -; V gene: TRBV19; D gene: -; J gene: TRBJ2-2; CDR3 DNA: TGTGCCAGTAGTATCGGGACACCGGACAGCGGGGAGCTGTTTTTT; CDR3 protein: CASSIGTPDSGELFF
clone size: -; V gene: TRBV27; D gene: TRBD1; J gene: TRBJ1-6; CDR3 DNA: TGTGCCAGCACCCCGGGACAGTTCAATTCACCCCTCCACTTT; CDR3 protein: CASTPGQFNSPLHF
clone size: -; V gene: TRBV7-2; D gene: -; J gene: TRBJ2-2; CDR3 DNA: TGTGCCAGCAGCTGGGGCGGACCCGGGGAGCTGTTTTTT; CDR3 protein: CASSWGGPGELFF
clone size: -; V gene: TRBV4-2; D gene: -; J gene: TRBJ2-7; CDR3 DNA: TGTGCCAGCAGCAATCTAGGACTGGACGAGCAGTACTTC; CDR3 protein: CASSNLGLDEQYF
clone size: -; V gene: TRBV6-1; D gene: -; J gene: TRBJ1-1; CDR3 DNA: TGTGCCAGCAGTGAAAGGGGTGGGGACACTGAAGCTTTCTTT; CDR3 protein: CASSERGGDTEAFF
clone size: -; V gene: TRBV5-1; D gene: -; J gene: TRBJ2-5; CDR3 DNA: TGCGCCAGCAGCGGCAGGACAGGCGGGATGACCCAGTACTTC; CDR3 protein: CASSGRTGGMTQYF
clone size: -; V gene: TRBV7-3; D gene: TRBD1; J gene: TRBJ1-1; CDR3 DNA: TGTGCCAACTCGACAGGGGAGAACACTGAAGCTTTCTTT; CDR3 protein: CANSTGENTEAFF
clone size: -; V gene: TRBV10-1; D gene: TRBD1; J gene: TRBJ1-1; CDR3 DNA: TGCGCCAGCAGTGAGCAGGGGGTAATAGGGACTGAAGCTTTCTTT; CDR3 protein: CASSEQGVIGTEAFF
clone size: -; V gene: TRBV4-1; D gene: TRBD1; J gene: TRBJ2-6; CDR3 DNA: TGCGCCAGCAGCCCGAAAGGAGGGACAGGGCTCAACTCTGGGGCCAACGTCCTGACTTTC; CDR3 protein: CASSPKGGTGLNSGANVLTF
clone size: -; V gene: TRBV28; D gene: -; J gene: TRBJ1-1; CDR3 DNA: TGTGCCAGCAGTTTAACGGGGGGGGCTGAAGCTTTCTTT; CDR3 protein: CASSLTGGAEAFF
clone size: -; V gene: TRBV11-2; D gene: -; J gene: TRBJ2-7; CDR3 DNA: TGTGCCAGCAGCTTAGTGATGACAGACCACGAGCAGTACTTC; CDR3 protein: CASSLVMTDHEQYF
clone size: -; V gene: TRBV11-3; D gene: -; J gene: TRBJ2-1; CDR3 DNA: TGTGCCAGCAGCTCACCTTTGGGCAGGGAGCAGTTCTTC; CDR3 protein: CASSSPLGREQFF
clone size: -; V gene: TRBV5-6; D gene: TRBD2; J gene: TRBJ2-1; CDR3 DNA: TGTGCCAGCAGCCGCCCACCAGCGGGGGGGTATGAGCAGTTCTTC; CDR3 protein: CASSRPPAGGYEQFF
clone size: -; V gene: TRBV4-2; D gene: TRBD1; J gene: TRBJ1-1; CDR3 DNA: TGTGCCAGCAGCCGGGGAGGGACAGGGGGCACTGAAGCTTTCTTT; CDR3 protein: CASSRGGTGGTEAFF
clone size: -; V gene: TRBV11-3; D gene: TRBD2; J gene: TRBJ2-1; CDR3 DNA: TGTGCCAGCAGTGCGGGGGGGTTCGACAATGAGCAGTTCTTC; CDR3 protein: CASSAGGFDNEQFF
clone size: once; V gene: TRBV7-8; D gene: -; J gene: TRBJ1-1; CDR3 DNA: TGTGCCAGCAGCCCCCCTGGAGGGCGCACTGAAGCTTTCTTT; CDR3 protein: CASSPPGGRTEAFF
clone size: -; V gene: TRBV25-1; D gene: TRBD2; J gene: TRBJ2-7; CDR3 DNA: TGTGCCAGCAGCGATGGCGGGGGGTCCAGCCAGTACTTC; CDR3 protein: CASSDGGGSSQYF
clone size: -; V gene: TRBV7-9; D gene: TRBD1; J gene: TRBJ1-2; CDR3 DNA: TGTGCCAGCAGCCCCCGGACAGGGAGTTACTATGGCTACACCTTC; CDR3 protein: CASSPRTGSYYGYTF
clone size: -; V gene: TRBV10-3; D gene: TRBD1; J gene: TRBJ1-2; CDR3 DNA: TGTGCCATCAGTGGACAGGGAGACGGCTACACCTTC; CDR3 protein: CAISGQGDGYTF
clone size: -; V gene: TRBV7-9; D gene: -; J gene: TRBJ2-3; CDR3 DNA: TGTGCCAGCAGCTGGTTGGCCGGGGGAAGCACAGATACGCAGTATTTT; CDR3 protein: CASSWLAGGSTDTQYF
clone size: -; V gene: TRBV7-2; D gene: TRBD1; J gene: TRBJ1-5; CDR3 DNA: TGTGCCAGCACCTACCCAGGACAGGGTGGGCCCCAGCATTTT; CDR3 protein: CASTYPGQGGPQHF
clone size: -; V gene: TRBV16; D gene: TRBD2; J gene: TRBJ2-1; CDR3 DNA: TGTGCCAGCAGCCGCGGGGGTACCCCGGGCAATGAGCAGTTCTTC; CDR3 protein: CASSRGGTPGNEQFF
clone size: -; V gene: TRBV5-5; D gene: TRBD2; J gene: TRBJ2-5; CDR3 DNA: TGTGCCAGCAGGGAAAGTAGCGGGGTACAAGAGACCCAGTACTTC; CDR3 protein: CASRESSGVQETQYF